The 9 T cell receptor beta chains reported below all come from one sample, sequenced in a study of T cells after yellow fever vaccination (dated by TCRdb to the late 2010s). Explained via the paper, the treatment or condition label denotes: live attenuated yellow fever vaccine strain. Library creation used 5' RACE. These reads were obtained on an Illumina HiSeq 2500. Clones were called with MiXCR by TCRdb after fastp trimmed the public reads at Q25, and only in-frame beta chains were retained. Each CDR3 protein gets just one entry, which takes the most common genes and DNA from the rows behind it. The sample contains about 240,000 distinct CDR3 sequences, 6.5% to 8.5% of them found a single time. The ten biggest clones cover roughly 0.9% of the sample. Sequencing was performed on CD4+ T cells sorted from PBMCs, taken 15 days after the yellow fever booster vaccination. Receptors originate from a man aged 25-40 years who received the YFV17D yellow fever vaccine.

Points on this clonotype: A much larger clone is a single base away; this may be a read error. V is TRBV5-1 and J is TRBJ2-1; 11 positions agree with TRBD2. Trimming removed 8 bases from V and 7 bases from J; junction bases left unmatched: 14. CDR3 length equals 16 residues. Germline V gives CDR1 SGHRS, CDR2 YFSETQ. In DNA form, the CDR3 reads TGCGCCAGTCACGAACTAGCGGGAGACCCCAGGAATGAGCAGTTCTTC. Protein: CASHELAGDPRNEQFF.

The chain uses TRBV30 and TRBJ2-3; 8 bases map to TRBD2. After removal of 0 bases from V and 11 bases from J, the junction contained 13 bases not matched to a gene. The CDR3 contains 15 residues. CDR1 GTSNPN and CDR2 SVGIG come from the germline V gene (reference sequence). The CDR3 here is CAWSVTSGREIGQYF. As DNA, the CDR3 is TGTGCCTGGAGTGTAACCAGCGGGAGAGAGATAGGGCAGTATTTT.

The CDR3 bases are TGTGCCTGGAGTGTACGGGTTTCAGGGGGCGCGTGGTCCTACAATGAGCAGTTCTTC. As protein: CAWSVRVSGGAWSYNEQFF. The chain links TRBV30 to TRBJ2-1; 8 nucleotides match TRBD1. Germline-derived CDR1 and CDR2 are GTSNPN and SVGIG (reference sequence). Losses at the gene ends were 0 bases for V and 1 base for J; bases not matched to a gene: 14. The CDR3 length is 19 residues.

This clonotype has a handful of counts. This rearrangement joins TRBV7-2 to TRBJ1-5; unclear D gene. V was shortened by 2 bases and J by 3 bases, with 11 bases between the two germline ends. The CDR3 is made up of 15 amino acids. Germline CDR1 is SGHTA and CDR2 is FQGNSA. The CDR3 DNA is TGTGCCAGCAGCTTATATGTCTCAAACAATCAGCCCCAGCATTTT. It yields the protein CASSLYVSNNQPQHF.

This clonotype was seen more than once but under ten times. The genes are TRBV24-1 and TRBJ2-7; 8 bases agree with TRBD1. J was trimmed by 3 bases and V by 4 bases; bases with no gene match: 10. Germline V gene sequence: CDR1 KGHDR, CDR2 SFDVKD. The CDR3 is 16 residues long. CDR3 sequence reads: CATSDRGQGGGYEQYF. CDR3 in DNA: TGTGCCACCAGTGACCGCGGACAGGGCGGTGGCTACGAGCAGTACTTC.

This clonotype was detected ten times or more. V gene TRBV15 combines with J gene TRBJ2-5; D not resolved. The CDR3 has 15 residues. The germline V and J ends were trimmed by 0 bases and 1 base, with 9 bases remaining between them. The V gene's germline CDR1 is LNHNV and CDR2 YYDKDF (reference sequence). The CDR3 here is CATSRDRGVQETQYF. For the CDR3, the DNA is TGTGCCACCAGCAGAGATAGAGGCGTCCAAGAGACCCAGTACTTC. The full variable domain, in which reference TRBV15 and TRBJ2-5 provide the parts outside the CDR3, is DAMVIQNPRYQVTQFGKPVTLSCSQTLNHNVMYWYQQKSSQAPKLLFHYYDKDFNNEADTPDNFQSRRPNTSFCFLDIRSPGLGDTAMYLCATSRDRGVQETQYFGPGTRLLVL.

This clonotype appeared a few times. CDR3 sequence reads: CASRPTSGSVRDTQYF. For the CDR3, the DNA is TGTGCCAGCAGACCCACTAGCGGGAGTGTCAGAGATACGCAGTATTTT. The J gene is TRBJ2-3, the V gene TRBV12-3 or TRBV12-4; the match to TRBD2 covers 11 bases. This CDR3 is built from 16 residues. The V gene end was trimmed by 6 bases and the J gene end by 5 bases; junction bases not matched to a gene: 10.

This clonotype was detected ten times or more. V and J are TRBV7-6 and TRBJ2-2; tentatively, D is TRBD2 (6 bases). The length of the CDR3 is 13 residues. Trimming took off 5 bases at V and 6 bases at J, with 10 bases between the two ends. Germline V CDR1 and CDR2: SGHVS, FNYEAQ. Written as DNA, the CDR3 is TGTGCCAGCAGCCCTAGGGAGGCCGGGGAGCTGTTTTTT. Its protein is CASSPREAGELFF.

The chain has TRBV20-1 and TRBJ2-1, with 7 positions matching TRBD1. Germline CDR1 reads DFQATT; CDR2 reads SNEGSKA (reference sequence). The CDR3 has 14 amino acids. V shed 1 base and J 0 bases; nucleotides not matched to a gene: 0. CDR3 sequence reads: CSARGDSSYNEQFF. In DNA, the CDR3 is TGCAGTGCTAGAGGGGACAGCTCCTACAATGAGCAGTTCTTC.